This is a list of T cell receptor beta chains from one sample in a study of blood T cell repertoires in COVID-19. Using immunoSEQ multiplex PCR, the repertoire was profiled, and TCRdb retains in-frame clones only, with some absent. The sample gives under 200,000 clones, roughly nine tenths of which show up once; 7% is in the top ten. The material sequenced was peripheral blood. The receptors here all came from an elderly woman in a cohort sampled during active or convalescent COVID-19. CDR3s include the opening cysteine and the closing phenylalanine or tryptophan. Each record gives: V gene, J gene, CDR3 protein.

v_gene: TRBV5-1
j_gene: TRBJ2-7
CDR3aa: CASRPRSPFKYEQYF

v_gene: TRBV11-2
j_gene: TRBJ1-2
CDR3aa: CASSPAGGYGYTF

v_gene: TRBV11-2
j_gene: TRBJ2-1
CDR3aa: CASSLDHRGHNEQFF

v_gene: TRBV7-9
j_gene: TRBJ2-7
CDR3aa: CASSGAVLTGISYEQYF

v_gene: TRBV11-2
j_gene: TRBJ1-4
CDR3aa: CASSLGQGINEKLFF

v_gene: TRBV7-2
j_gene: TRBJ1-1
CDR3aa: CASSIGQGNTEAFF

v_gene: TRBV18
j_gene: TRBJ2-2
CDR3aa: CASSQQTASNTGELFF

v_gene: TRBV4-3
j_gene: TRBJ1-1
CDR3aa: CASSPGLTTTEAFF

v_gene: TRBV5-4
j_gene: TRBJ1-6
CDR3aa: CASSLEAGGPLHF

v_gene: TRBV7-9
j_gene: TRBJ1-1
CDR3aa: CASSSKGQTEAFF

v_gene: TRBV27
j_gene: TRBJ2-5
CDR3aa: CASSRPGSSETQYF

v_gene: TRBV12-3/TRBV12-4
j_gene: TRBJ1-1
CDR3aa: CASSPDSKSFF

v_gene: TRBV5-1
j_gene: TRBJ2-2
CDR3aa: CASSSLAGGTGELFF

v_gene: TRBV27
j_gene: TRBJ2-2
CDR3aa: CASSLLSGNSNTGELFF

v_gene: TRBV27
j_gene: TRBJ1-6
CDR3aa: CASSPILRGRGSPLHF

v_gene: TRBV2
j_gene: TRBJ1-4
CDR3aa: CASSDGQYLEKLFF

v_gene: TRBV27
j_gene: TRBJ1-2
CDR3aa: CASGPDRLTLNYGYTF

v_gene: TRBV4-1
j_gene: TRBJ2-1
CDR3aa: CASSQKGLAGDYGGNEQFF

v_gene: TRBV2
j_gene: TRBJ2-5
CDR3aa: CASSPLTTGQETQYF

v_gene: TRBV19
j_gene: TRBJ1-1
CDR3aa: CASSMQGMNTEAFF

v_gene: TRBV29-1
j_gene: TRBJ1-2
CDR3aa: CSVSMTVGPYYGYTF

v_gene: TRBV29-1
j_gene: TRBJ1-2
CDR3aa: CSVGGQNYGYTF

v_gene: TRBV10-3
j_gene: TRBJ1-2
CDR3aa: CAIRRDRENYGYTF

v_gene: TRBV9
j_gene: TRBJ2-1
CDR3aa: CASSAATGRNRANEQFF

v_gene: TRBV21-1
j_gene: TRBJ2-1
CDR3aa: CASSFRDREDSEQFF

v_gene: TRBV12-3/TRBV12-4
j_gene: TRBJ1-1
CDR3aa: CASSRQGGDEAFF

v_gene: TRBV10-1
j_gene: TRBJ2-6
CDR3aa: CASSDGTGGSGANVLTF

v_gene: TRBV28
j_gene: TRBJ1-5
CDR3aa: CASNSPRGGDQPQHF

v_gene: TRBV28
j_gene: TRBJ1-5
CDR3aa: CASSGEVGIGNQPQHF

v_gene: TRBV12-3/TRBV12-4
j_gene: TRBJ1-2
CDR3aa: CASRNYGYTF

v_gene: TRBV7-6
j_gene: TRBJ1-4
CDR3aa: CASSLRATNEKLFF

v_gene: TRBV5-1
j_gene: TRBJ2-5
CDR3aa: CASSSIQGIIETQYF

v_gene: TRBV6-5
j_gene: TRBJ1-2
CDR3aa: CASTPRGPNNYGYTF

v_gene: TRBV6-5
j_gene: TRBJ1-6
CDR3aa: CASRQGSNSPLHF

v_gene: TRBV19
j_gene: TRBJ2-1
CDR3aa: CACRAGQYNEQFF

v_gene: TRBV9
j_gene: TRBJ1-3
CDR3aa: CASSVGDRRSGNTIYF

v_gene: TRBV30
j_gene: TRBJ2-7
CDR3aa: CAWSVRGTEGEQYF

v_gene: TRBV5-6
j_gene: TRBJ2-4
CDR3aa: CASSPIGAQRNIQYF

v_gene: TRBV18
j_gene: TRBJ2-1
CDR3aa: CASSPQLAGDLYNEQFF

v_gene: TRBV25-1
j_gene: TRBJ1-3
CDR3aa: CASSESRTDRNTIYF

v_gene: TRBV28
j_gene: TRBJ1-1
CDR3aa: CASRPLQGNTEAFF

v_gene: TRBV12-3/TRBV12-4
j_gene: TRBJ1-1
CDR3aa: CASRPQGRAFF

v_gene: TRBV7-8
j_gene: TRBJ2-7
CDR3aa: CASSSHRQGTYEQYF

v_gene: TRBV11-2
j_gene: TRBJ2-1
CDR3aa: CASSPGRGPYNEQFF

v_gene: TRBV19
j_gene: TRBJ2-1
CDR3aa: CASSIFGAPYNEQFF

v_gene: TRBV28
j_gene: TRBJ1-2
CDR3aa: CASSPWDRGFNGYTF

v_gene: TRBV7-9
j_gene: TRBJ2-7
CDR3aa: CASSLERGTYEQYF

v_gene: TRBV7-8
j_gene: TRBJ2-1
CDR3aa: CASSSHWSYNEQFF

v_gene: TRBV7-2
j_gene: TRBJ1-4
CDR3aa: CASSLVQGTLTNEKLFF

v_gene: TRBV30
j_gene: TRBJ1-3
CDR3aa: CAWSVQLAGNTIYF

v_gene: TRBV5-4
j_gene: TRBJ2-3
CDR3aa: CASSLGGGGPGDTQYF

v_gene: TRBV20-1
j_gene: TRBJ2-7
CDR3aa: CSASSQGEKAWIYEQYF

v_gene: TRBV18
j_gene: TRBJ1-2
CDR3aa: CASSRSTDGYTF